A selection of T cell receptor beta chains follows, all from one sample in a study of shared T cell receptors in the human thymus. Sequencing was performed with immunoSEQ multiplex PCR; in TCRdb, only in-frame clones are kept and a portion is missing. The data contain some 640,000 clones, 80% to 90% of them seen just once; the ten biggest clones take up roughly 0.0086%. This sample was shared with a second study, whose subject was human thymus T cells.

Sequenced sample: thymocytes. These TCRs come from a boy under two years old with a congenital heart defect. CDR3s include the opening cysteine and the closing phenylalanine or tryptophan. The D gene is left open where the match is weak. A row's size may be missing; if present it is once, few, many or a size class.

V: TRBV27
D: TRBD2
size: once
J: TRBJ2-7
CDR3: CASSSPRAGDLSYEQYF
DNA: TGTGCCAGCAGTTCCCCCAGGGCGGGGGACCTGTCCTACGAGCAGTACTTC

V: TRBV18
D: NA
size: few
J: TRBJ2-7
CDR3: CASSPLQGIYEQYF
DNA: TGTGCCAGCTCACCTCTACAGGGTATCTACGAGCAGTACTTC

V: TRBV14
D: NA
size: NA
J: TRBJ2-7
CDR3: CASSQMAHYEQYF
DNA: TGTGCCAGCAGCCAGATGGCCCACTACGAGCAGTACTTC

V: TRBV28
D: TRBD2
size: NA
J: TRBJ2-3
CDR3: CASIGGGIPTSTDTQYF
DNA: TGTGCCAGCATCGGCGGGGGGATCCCTACTAGCACAGATACGCAGTATTTT

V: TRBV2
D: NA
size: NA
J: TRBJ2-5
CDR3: CASSYRTVPPPKETQYF
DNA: TGTGCCAGCAGTTATAGGACAGTTCCTCCCCCTAAAGAGACCCAGTACTTC

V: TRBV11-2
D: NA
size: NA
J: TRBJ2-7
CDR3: CASSPDGTYEQYF
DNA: TGTGCCAGCAGCCCTGACGGGACCTACGAGCAGTACTTC

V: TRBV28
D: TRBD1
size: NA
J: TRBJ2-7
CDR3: CASSAGGALQSYEQYF
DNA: TGTGCCAGCAGTGCAGGGGGCGCCCTCCAATCCTACGAGCAGTACTTC

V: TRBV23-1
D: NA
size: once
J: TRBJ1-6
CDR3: CASSQTSGNGQLHLNSPLHF
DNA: TGCGCCAGCAGTCAAACCAGCGGGAATGGACAGCTTCACCTTAATTCACCCCTCCACTTT

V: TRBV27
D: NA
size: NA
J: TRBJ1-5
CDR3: CASSPDWRGSNQPQHF
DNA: TGTGCCAGCAGCCCGGACTGGCGGGGGAGCAATCAGCCCCAGCATTTT

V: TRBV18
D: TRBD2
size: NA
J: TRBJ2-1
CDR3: CASSPRASGGADNEQFF
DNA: TGTGCCAGCTCACCACGCGCTAGCGGGGGGGCCGATAATGAGCAGTTCTTC

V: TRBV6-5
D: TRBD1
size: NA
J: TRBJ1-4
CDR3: CASTETGTTNEKLFF
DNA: TGTGCCAGCACCGAGACAGGGACAACTAATGAAAAACTGTTTTTT

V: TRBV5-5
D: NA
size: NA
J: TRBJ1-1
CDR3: CASSSPQNTEAFF
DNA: TGTGCCAGCAGTTCCCCACAGAACACTGAAGCTTTCTTT

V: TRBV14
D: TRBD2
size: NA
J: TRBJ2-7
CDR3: CASSHYNTSGLLSYEQYF
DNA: TGTGCCAGCAGCCATTATAATACTAGCGGGCTCCTCTCCTACGAGCAGTACTTC

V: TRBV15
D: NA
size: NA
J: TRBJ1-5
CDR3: CATSAGQGNQPQHF
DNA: TGTGCCACCAGCGCCGGGCAGGGGAATCAGCCCCAGCATTTT

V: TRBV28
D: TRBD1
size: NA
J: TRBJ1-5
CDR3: CASSMTGGTFQPQHF
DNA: TGTGCCAGCAGTATGACAGGGGGCACTTTCCAGCCCCAGCATTTT

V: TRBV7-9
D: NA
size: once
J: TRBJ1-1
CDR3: CAGSSGSNTEAFF
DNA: TGTGCCGGATCATCCGGGTCGAACACTGAAGCTTTCTTT

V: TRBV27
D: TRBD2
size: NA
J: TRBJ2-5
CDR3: CASSLYGGAAETQYF
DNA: TGTGCCAGCAGTTTATACGGGGGGGCCGCAGAGACCCAGTACTTC

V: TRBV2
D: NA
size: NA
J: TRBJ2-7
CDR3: CASSAWGRVEEQYF
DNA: TGTGCCAGCAGTGCTTGGGGGCGCGTGGAGGAGCAGTACTTC

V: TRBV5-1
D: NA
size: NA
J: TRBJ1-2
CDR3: CASSKGVVGYTF
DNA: TGCGCCAGCAGCAAGGGGGTCGTTGGCTACACCTTC

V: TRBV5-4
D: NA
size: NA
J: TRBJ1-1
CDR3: CASSFRGGVTEAFF
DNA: TGTGCCAGCAGCTTTCGGGGAGGGGTCACTGAAGCTTTCTTT

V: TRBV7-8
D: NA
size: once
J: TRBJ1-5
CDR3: CASSLVDRGGDQPQHF
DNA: TGTGCCAGCAGCTTAGTTGATCGGGGCGGGGATCAGCCCCAGCATTTT

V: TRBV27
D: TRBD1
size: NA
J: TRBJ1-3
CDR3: CASSPGPGQGADTIYF
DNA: TGTGCCAGCAGTCCCGGACCGGGACAGGGAGCGGACACCATATATTTT

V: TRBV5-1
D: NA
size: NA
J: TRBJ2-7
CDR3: CASSFRRNEQYF
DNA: TGCGCCAGCAGCTTCAGGCGAAACGAGCAGTACTTC

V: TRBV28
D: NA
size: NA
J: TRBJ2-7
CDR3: CASSLGPGRLGQYF
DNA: TGTGCCAGCAGTTTAGGGCCCGGCCGGTTGGGGCAGTACTTC

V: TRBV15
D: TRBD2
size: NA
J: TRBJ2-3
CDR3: CATSRSGTSGSTDTQYF
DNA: TGTGCCACCAGCAGATCGGGGACTAGCGGGAGCACAGATACGCAGTATTTT

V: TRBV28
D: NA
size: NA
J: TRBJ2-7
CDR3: CANSGTRTYEQYF
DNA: TGTGCCAATTCCGGGACAAGAACCTACGAGCAGTACTTC

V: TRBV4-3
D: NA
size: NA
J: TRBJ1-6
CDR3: CASSQDEAGWDPGSPLHF
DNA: TGCGCCAGCAGCCAAGATGAGGCGGGGTGGGATCCAGGTTCACCCCTCCACTTT

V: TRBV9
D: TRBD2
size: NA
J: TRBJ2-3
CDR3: CASTPSSGRPPEADTQYF
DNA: TGTGCCAGCACCCCATCTAGCGGGAGGCCACCCGAAGCAGATACGCAGTATTTT

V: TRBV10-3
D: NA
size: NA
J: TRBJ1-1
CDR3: CAISESVDTTEAFF
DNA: TGTGCCATCAGTGAGTCGGTTGACACCACTGAAGCTTTCTTT

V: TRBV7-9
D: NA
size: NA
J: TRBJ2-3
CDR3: CASRPTWAGNKNTQYF
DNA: TGTGCCAGCAGACCGACCTGGGCGGGGAACAAAAATACGCAGTATTTT

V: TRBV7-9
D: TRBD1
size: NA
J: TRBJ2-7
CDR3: CASSLVQDRETYEQYF
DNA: TGTGCCAGCAGCCTAGTACAGGACAGGGAAACGTACGAGCAGTACTTC

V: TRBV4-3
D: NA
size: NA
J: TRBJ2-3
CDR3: CASSPRPPGGGPTDTQYF
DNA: TGCGCCAGCAGCCCTCGTCCCCCTGGCGGGGGCCCCACAGATACGCAGTATTTT

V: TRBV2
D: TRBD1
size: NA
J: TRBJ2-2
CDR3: CASSEGRNRGIRNTGELFF
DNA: TGTGCCAGCAGTGAAGGCCGAAACAGGGGAATAAGGAACACCGGGGAGCTGTTTTTT

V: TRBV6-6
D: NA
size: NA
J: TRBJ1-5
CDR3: CASSYSPTGGSQPQHF
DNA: TGTGCCAGCAGTTACTCTCCAACAGGTGGTTCCCAGCCCCAGCATTTT

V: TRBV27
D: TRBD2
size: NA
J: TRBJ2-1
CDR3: CASSLPGTSGRKSYNEQFF
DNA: TGTGCCAGCAGTTTACCCGGGACTAGCGGGAGGAAATCCTACAATGAGCAGTTCTTC

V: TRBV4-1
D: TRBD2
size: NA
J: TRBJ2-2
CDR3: CASSQVSYGGWDTGELFF
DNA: TGCGCCAGCAGCCAAGTTAGTTACGGGGGGTGGGACACCGGGGAGCTGTTTTTT

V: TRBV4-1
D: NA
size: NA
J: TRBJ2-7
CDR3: CASSQDGRQVPLWEQYF
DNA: TGCGCCAGCAGCCAAGACGGAAGACAGGTCCCGCTATGGGAGCAGTACTTC

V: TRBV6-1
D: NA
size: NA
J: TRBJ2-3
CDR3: CASSDRHNRNPTDTQYF
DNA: TGTGCCAGCAGTGACAGGCACAACAGGAATCCCACAGATACGCAGTATTTT

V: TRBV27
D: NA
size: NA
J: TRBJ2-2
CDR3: CASSLGREPPTGELFF
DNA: TGTGCCAGCAGTTTGGGTCGGGAGCCCCCCACCGGGGAGCTGTTTTTT

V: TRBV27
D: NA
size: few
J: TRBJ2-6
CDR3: CASSLLGGFTGANVLTF
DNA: TGTGCCAGCAGTTTACTCGGGGGTTTCACTGGGGCCAACGTCCTGACTTTC

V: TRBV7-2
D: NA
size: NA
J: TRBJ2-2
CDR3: CASSLVGAPSTGELFF
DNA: TGTGCCAGCAGCTTAGTGGGGGCTCCGTCCACCGGGGAGCTGTTTTTT

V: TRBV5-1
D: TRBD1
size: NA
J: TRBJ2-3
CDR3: CASSRRRQGSTDTQYF
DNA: TGCGCCAGCAGCCGTCGAAGACAGGGAAGCACAGATACGCAGTATTTT

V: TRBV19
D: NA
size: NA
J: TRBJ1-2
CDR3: CATLAATNYGYTF
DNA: TGTGCCACCCTCGCGGCGACTAACTATGGCTACACCTTC

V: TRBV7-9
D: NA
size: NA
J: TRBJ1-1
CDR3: CASPHPPGLHTEAFF
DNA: TGTGCCAGCCCCCACCCCCCGGGACTTCACACTGAAGCTTTCTTT

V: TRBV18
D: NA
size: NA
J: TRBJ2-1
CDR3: CASSPQTAHNEQFF
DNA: TGTGCCAGCTCTCCTCAGACAGCCCACAATGAGCAGTTCTTC